These 14 T cell receptor beta chains share one sample of origin, sequenced in a study of cytomegalovirus exposure and HLA in healthy donors. The PCR ran on 60 Vbeta and 13 Jbeta primers. Method: immunoSEQ multiplex PCR; TCRdb's copy keeps in-frame clones and lacks some. The repertoire holds fewer than 200,000 clones, with around 80% as singletons. The sample taken for sequencing was PBMCs. These receptors all stem from a woman aged 45-59 years in good health and CMV-seropositive.

The V call is TRBV7-3, the J call TRBJ2-7; weak D call: TRBD2 (6 bases). The CDR3 has 15 amino acids. Germline lookup yields CDR1 SGHTA and CDR2 FQGTGA. V was cut by 4 bases and J by 1 base, with 14 bases left in between. The CDR3: CASSYRGLDSYEQYF. The CDR3 coding sequence is TGTGCCAGCAGCTATCGGGGACTTGATTCCTACGAGCAGTACTTC.

This clone has just a few counts. J is TRBJ2-1 and V is TRBV27, with 8 positions matching TRBD2. Germline V gives CDR1 MNHEY, CDR2 SMNVEV (reference sequence). The CDR3 sequence is 16 residues long. With 4 bases clipped from V and 0 bases from J, the junction kept 5 bases outside the gene matches. The CDR3 DNA follows: TGTGCCAGCAGTTCAATAGCGGGAAACTCCTACAATGAGCAGTTCTTC. Protein sequence: CASSSIAGNSYNEQFF.

The chain links TRBV7-9 to TRBJ1-2; possibly TRBD1 for D (6 bases). CDR1 is SEHNR, CDR2 FQNEAQ, per germline (reference sequence). This CDR3 region has 14 residues. V was cut by 6 bases and J by 8 bases, with 19 bases left in between. CDR3 DNA sequence: TGTGCCAGCAGTCAGGGGAGAGAGATTGGCGGCTACACCTTC. This sequence encodes CASSQGREIGGYTF.

The chain is built from TRBV19 and TRBJ1-4, with 12 bases lining up with TRBD1. Germline CDR1 is LNHDA and CDR2 is SQIVND (reference sequence). V was clipped by 9 bases and J by 6 bases; unmatched bases: 2. The CDR3 extends over 13 amino acids. The CDR3 reads CASWDRGHEKLFF. DNA of the CDR3: TGTGCCAGCTGGGACAGGGGGCATGAAAAACTGTTTTTT.

This chain uses TRBV5-6 with TRBJ2-5; 9 nucleotides align to TRBD2. This CDR3 spans 12 amino acids. Germline CDR1 SGHDT, CDR2 YYEEEE. V was clipped by 0 bases and J by 12 bases; unmatched bases: 3. Here the CDR3 reads CASSLGSGRKYF. As DNA, the CDR3 is TGTGCCAGCAGCTTGGGGAGCGGGAGGAAGTACTTC.

The chain employs TRBV18 and TRBJ1-2; tentative D call: TRBD1 (6 bases). V dropped 8 bases and J dropped 7 bases, with 11 bases sitting between them. Germline V gene data show CDR1 as KGHSH and CDR2 as LQKENI. This CDR3 is built from 11 residues. The CDR3 region is CASTTGPGYTF. CDR3 DNA: TGTGCCAGCACGACAGGTCCTGGCTACACCTTC.

V is TRBV9 and J is TRBJ2-2, with 10 bases identical to TRBD1. The V and J ends lost 4 bases and 5 bases, in that order; junction bases with no gene match: 5. From germline, CDR1 is SGDLS and CDR2 YYNGEE. The CDR3 sequence is 15 residues long. In DNA form, the CDR3 reads TGTGCCAGCAGCTCTAGGACAGGGGGGACCGGGGAGCTGTTTTTT. Residues: CASSSRTGGTGELFF.

This clone was observed a handful of times. The chain employs TRBV19 and TRBJ2-3; possibly TRBD1 for D (5 bases). V gave up 3 bases and J gave up 6 bases, with 10 bases separating them. Germline V gene data show CDR1 as LNHDA and CDR2 as SQIVND (reference sequence). CDR3 length: 13 amino acids. The CDR3 is CASSIDSPDTQYF. CDR3 DNA sequence: TGTGCCAGTAGTATTGACAGCCCCGATACGCAGTATTTT.

This chain connects TRBV5-1 to TRBJ2-2; 11 bases align to TRBD2. In germline, CDR1 is SGHRS, CDR2 YFSETQ. J was trimmed by 7 bases and V by 0 bases; bases with no gene match: 5. This CDR3 has 16 residues. The CDR3 here is CASSLGTSGFSGELFF. CDR3 coding DNA: TGCGCCAGCAGCTTGGGGACTAGCGGGTTTAGCGGGGAGCTGTTTTTT.

The chain has TRBV5-1 and TRBJ2-3, with TRBD2 identical over 8 bases. The V and J ends lost 0 bases and 6 bases, in that order; junction bases with no gene match: 6. The germline CDR1 and CDR2 sequences are SGHRS and YFSETQ. CDR3 length equals 15 residues. The CDR3 coding sequence is TGCGCCAGCAGCTTGGGATTAGCGGGAACTGATACGCAGTATTTT. Translated: CASSLGLAGTDTQYF.

The V and J genes are TRBV6-1 and TRBJ2-5; maybe TRBD2 (5 bases). Germline CDR1 reads MNHNS; CDR2 reads SASEGT. The CDR3 contains 14 residues. Trimming left V 7 bases short and J 2 bases short, with 14 bases between. DNA of the CDR3: TGTGCCAGCAACCCTCGGGGAGCGCAAGAGACCCAGTACTTC. Translating it yields CASNPRGAQETQYF.

The gene calls are TRBV19 and TRBJ1-3; D is perhaps TRBD1 (5 bases). The CDR3 consists of 16 residues. Germline values: CDR1 LNHDA, CDR2 SQIVND (reference sequence). Trimming stripped 5 bases from V and 3 bases from J, with 17 bases between. This chain's CDR3 is CASSDRSGGIGNTIYF. The CDR3 DNA sequence: TGTGCCAGTAGTGATCGTTCCGGGGGAATTGGAAACACCATATATTTT.

The rearrangement links TRBV10-2 to TRBJ2-3, with 8 nucleotides matching TRBD2. V trimming: 7 bases; J trimming: 2 bases; junction bases outside the gene matches: 8. The CDR3 extends over 15 amino acids. CDR1 WSHSY and CDR2 SAAADI come from the germline V gene. For the CDR3, the DNA is TGCGCCAGCACCGATACGGGGGGGTTCACAGATACGCAGTATTTT. This gives the protein CASTDTGGFTDTQYF.

V is TRBV7-2 and J is TRBJ1-1; 7 nucleotides line up with TRBD1. The J segment lost 3 bases and the V segment lost 5 bases, leaving 6 bases of the junction unmatched. This CDR3 has 14 residues. Germline CDR1 is SGHTA and CDR2 is FQGNSA. The CDR3 spells CASSVQGWDTEAFF. The CDR3 DNA follows: TGTGCCAGCAGCGTACAGGGGTGGGACACTGAAGCTTTCTTT.